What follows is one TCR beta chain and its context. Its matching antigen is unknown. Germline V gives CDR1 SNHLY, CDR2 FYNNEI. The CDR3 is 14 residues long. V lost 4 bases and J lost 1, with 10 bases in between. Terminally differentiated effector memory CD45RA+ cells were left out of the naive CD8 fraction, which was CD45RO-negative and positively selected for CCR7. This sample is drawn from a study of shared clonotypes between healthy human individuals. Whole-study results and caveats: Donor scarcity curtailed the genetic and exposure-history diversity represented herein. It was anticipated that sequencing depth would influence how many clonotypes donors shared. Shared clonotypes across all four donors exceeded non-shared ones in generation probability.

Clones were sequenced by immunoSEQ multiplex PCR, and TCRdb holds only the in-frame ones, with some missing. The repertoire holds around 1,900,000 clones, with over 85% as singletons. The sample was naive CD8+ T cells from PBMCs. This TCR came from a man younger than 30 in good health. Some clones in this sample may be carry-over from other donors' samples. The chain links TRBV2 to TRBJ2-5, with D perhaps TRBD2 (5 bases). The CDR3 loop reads CASSVSGSQETQYF. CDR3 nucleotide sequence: TGTGCCAGCAGTGTTTCGGGATCCCAAGAGACCCAGTACTTC.